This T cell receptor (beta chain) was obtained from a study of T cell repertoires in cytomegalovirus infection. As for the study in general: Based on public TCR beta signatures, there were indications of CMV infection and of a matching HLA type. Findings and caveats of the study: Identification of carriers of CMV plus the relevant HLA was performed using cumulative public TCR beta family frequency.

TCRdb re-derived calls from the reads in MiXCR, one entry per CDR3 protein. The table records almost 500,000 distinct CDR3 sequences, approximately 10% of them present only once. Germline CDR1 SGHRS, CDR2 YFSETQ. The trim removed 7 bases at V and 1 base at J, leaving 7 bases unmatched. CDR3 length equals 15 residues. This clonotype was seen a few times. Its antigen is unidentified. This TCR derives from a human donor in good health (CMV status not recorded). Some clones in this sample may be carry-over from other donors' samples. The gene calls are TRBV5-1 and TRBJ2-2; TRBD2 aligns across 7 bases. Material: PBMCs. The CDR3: CASAGASGNTGELFF. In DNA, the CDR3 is TGCGCCAGCGCCGGGGCTAGCGGGAACACCGGGGAGCTGTTTTTT.